The rows below give T cell receptor beta chains drawn from one sample of a study of blood T cell repertoires in COVID-19. Assay used: immunoSEQ multiplex PCR; TCRdb lists only in-frame clones, some missing. The repertoire holds 380,000 or so clones, roughly nine tenths seen once, with around 1.3% in the top ten. What was sequenced was peripheral blood. The receptors originated from a man aged 40-50 years with acute or convalescent COVID-19. The CDR3 runs from the conserved cysteine through the conserved F or W. A D gene is named only where the DNA matches it firmly. For some rows the clone size is stated as once, few or many, or as a class when expanded; others skip it.

TRBJ2-2,TRBV12-5,NA,TRBD1,TGTGCTAGTATGAGGACAGGGAAAACCGGGGAGCTGTTTTTT,CASMRTGKTGELFF
TRBJ1-6,TRBV9,NA,NA,TGTGCCAGCAGCAAACAGGGTATCCAAGGTTCACCCCTCCACTTT,CASSKQGIQGSPLHF
TRBJ1-5,TRBV19,NA,NA,TGTGCCAGTAGTACTGACGGAGATAGCAATCAGCCCCAGCATTTT,CASSTDGDSNQPQHF
TRBJ2-1,TRBV7-2,NA,TRBD1,TGTGCCAGCAGCCCAGGACAGGGCTATGAGCAGTTCTTC,CASSPGQGYEQFF
TRBJ2-1,TRBV7-8,NA,NA,TGTGCCAGCAGCTTAGCTTTTTCTACGGCGGGGCCCGACCATGAGCAGTTCTTC,CASSLAFSTAGPDHEQFF
TRBJ2-3,TRBV2,once,TRBD1,TGTGCCAGCGGCCCGAGTATAGGGGGCATCAAAGATACGCAGTATTTT,CASGPSIGGIKDTQYF
TRBJ1-5,TRBV6-2/TRBV6-3,NA,NA,TGTGCCAGCAGTTACTTAAATCAGCCCCAGCATTTT,CASSYLNQPQHF
TRBJ1-2,TRBV18,NA,TRBD1,TGTGCCAGCTCACGCGGGGACAGGGATGGCTACACCTTC,CASSRGDRDGYTF
TRBJ1-5,TRBV7-9,few,NA,TGTGCCAGCAGCTCCGGTACGCCCCAGCATTTT,CASSSGTPQHF
TRBJ1-1,TRBV5-1,NA,TRBD1,TGCGCCAGCAGCTTGAAGAGGACAGGGGGCGGCAACACTGAAGCTTTCTTT,CASSLKRTGGGNTEAFF
TRBJ1-4,TRBV11-2,NA,NA,TGTGCCAGCAGCCCACGGAGGGGACGGGAAAAACTGTTTTTT,CASSPRRGREKLFF
TRBJ1-1,TRBV6-5,NA,TRBD1,TGTGCCAGCAGGAGGGGGCGGAACACTGAAGCTTTCTTT,CASRRGRNTEAFF
TRBJ2-2,TRBV4-2,NA,NA,TGTGCCAGCAGCCAAGACGAGAGGCGGGCGGGCGGGGAGCTGTTTTTT,CASSQDERRAGGELFF
TRBJ2-1,TRBV2,NA,TRBD2,TGTGCCAGCACCGGGACTAGCGGGTACAATGAGCAGTTCTTC,CASTGTSGYNEQFF
TRBJ1-2,TRBV28,NA,TRBD1,TGTGCCAGCACTAGAGGGGACAGGCGAGGCTACACCTTC,CASTRGDRRGYTF
TRBJ2-2,TRBV6-2/TRBV6-3,NA,NA,TGTGCCAGCAGTTGGCAGGGGGGAGACACCGGGGAGCTGTTTTTT,CASSWQGGDTGELFF